This T cell receptor beta chain comes out of a study of STAT3 mutations in large granular lymphocyte leukemia. Overall study findings and caveats: Samples missed the first appearance of the clone. All newly emerging clones after therapy were STAT3 wild type. In T-cell large granular lymphocyte leukemia, about half of patients showed multiple immunodominant subclonotypes.

In the case of this clone: The antigen is undetermined.

TCRdb's table, derived via immunoSEQ multiplex PCR, lists solely in-frame clones and lacks some. This table has around 13,000 clones, 81% appearing once. Germline V CDR1 and CDR2: GTSNPN, SVGIG (reference sequence). With V trimmed by 0 bases and J by 2 bases, 10 bases remained unmatched. This CDR3 has 16 residues. The TCR originated in a man between 60 and 75 years old with T-cell large granular lymphocyte leukemia. Some clones in this sample may be carry-over from other donors' samples. This chain joins TRBV30 and TRBJ2-7, with 7 bases lining up with TRBD1. Sequencing used peripheral blood mononuclear cells. The CDR3 DNA is TGTGCCTGGAGTGTACGTCCGAGACAGGGTACCTACGAGCAGTACTTC. Amino acid sequence: CAWSVRPRQGTYEQYF.